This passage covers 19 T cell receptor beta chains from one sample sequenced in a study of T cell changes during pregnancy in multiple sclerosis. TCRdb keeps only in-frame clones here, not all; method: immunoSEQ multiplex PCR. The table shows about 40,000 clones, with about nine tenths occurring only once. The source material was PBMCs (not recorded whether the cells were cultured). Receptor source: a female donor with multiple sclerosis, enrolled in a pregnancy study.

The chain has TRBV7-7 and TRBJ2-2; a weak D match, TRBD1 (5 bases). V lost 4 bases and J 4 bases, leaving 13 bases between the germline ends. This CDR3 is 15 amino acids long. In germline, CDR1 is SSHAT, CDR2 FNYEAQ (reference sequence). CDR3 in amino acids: CASSSDSPFTGELFF. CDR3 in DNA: TGTGCCAGCAGCTCCGACAGTCCGTTCACCGGGGAGCTGTTTTTT.

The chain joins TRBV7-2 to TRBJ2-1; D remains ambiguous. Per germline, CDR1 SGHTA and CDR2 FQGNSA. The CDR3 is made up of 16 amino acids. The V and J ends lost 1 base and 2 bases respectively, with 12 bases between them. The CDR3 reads CASSLVIGEAYNEQFF. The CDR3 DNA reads TGTGCCAGCAGCTTAGTAATTGGCGAGGCCTACAATGAGCAGTTCTTC.

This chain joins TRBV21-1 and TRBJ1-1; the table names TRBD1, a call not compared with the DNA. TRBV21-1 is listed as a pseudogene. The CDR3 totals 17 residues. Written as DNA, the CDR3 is TGTGCCAGCAGCAAAAGTTGGGACAGGGGGCCTTTGACTGAAGCTTTCTTT. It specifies CASSKSWDRGPLTEAFF.

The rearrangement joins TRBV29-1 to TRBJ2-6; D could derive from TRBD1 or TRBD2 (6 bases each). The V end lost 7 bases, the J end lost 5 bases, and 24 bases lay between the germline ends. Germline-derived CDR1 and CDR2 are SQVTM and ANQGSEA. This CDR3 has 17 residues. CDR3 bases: TGCAGCGGTGAGACAACCCCTAACAGGGACTGGGCCAACGTCCTGACTTTC. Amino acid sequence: CSGETTPNRDWANVLTF.

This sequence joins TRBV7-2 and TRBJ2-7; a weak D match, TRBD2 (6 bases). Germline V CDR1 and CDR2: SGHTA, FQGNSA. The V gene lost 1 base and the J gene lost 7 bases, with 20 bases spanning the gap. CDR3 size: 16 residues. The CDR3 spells CASSLGGGKASGEQYF. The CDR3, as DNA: TGTGCCAGCAGCTTAGGGGGCGGGAAGGCCTCAGGGGAGCAGTACTTC.

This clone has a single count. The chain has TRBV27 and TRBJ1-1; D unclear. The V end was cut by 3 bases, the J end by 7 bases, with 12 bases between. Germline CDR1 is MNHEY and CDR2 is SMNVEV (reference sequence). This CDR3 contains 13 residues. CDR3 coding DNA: TGTGCCAGCAGTTTGGGTTCGCGGAGTGAAGCTTTCTTT. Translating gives CASSLGSRSEAFF.

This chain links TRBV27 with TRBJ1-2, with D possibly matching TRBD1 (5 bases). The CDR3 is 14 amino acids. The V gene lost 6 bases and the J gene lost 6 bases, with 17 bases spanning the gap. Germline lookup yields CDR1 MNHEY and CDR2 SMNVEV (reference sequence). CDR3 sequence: CASSQAGGEDGYTF. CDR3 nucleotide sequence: TGTGCCAGCAGCCAGGCCGGGGGAGAGGATGGCTACACCTTC.

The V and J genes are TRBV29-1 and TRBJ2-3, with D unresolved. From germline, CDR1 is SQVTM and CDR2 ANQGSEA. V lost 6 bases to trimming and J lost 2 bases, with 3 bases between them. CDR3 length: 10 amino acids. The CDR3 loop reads CSVHTDTQYF. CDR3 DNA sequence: TGCAGCGTCCACACAGATACGCAGTATTTT.

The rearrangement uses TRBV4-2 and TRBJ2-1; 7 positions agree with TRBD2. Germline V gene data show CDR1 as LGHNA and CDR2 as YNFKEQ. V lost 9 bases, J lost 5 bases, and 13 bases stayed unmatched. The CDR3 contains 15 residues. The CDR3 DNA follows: TGTGCCAGTAAAACACGGGCTAGCGGTAACAATGAGCAGTTCTTC. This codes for CASKTRASGNNEQFF.

The CDR3 is CASRPGQGGYGYTF. CDR3 bases: TGTGCCAGCAGACCGGGACAGGGGGGATATGGCTACACCTTC. The chain joins TRBV6-4 to TRBJ1-2; 11 bases fit TRBD1. The V segment lost 6 bases and the J segment 5 bases; nucleotides outside the gene matches: 5. The CDR3 is 14 amino acids. Germline lookup yields CDR1 MRHNA and CDR2 SNTAGT.

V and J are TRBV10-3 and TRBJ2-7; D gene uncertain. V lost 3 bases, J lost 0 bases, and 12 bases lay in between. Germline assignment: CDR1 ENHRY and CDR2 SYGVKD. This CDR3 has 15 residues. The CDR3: CAISEGAASSYEQYF. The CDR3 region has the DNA TGTGCCATCAGTGAAGGTGCGGCGAGCTCCTACGAGCAGTACTTC.

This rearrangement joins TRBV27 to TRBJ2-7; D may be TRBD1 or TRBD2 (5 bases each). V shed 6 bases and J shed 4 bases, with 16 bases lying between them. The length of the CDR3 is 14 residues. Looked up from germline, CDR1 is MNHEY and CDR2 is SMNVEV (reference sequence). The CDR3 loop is CASRTGTSNYEQYF. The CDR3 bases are TGTGCCAGCAGAACCGGGACCTCGAATTACGAGCAGTACTTC.

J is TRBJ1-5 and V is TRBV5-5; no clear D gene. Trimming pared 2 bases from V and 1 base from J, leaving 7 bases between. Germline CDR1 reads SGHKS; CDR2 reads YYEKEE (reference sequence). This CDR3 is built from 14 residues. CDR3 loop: CASSFRESNQPQHF. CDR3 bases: TGTGCCAGCAGCTTTAGAGAAAGCAATCAGCCCCAGCATTTT.

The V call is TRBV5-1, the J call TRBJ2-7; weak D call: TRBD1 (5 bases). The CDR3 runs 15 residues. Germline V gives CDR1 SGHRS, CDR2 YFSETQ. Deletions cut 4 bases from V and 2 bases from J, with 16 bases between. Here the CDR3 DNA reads TGCGCCAGCAGCCAAGACAGAGGAACTCCCTACGAGCAGTACTTC. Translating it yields CASSQDRGTPYEQYF.

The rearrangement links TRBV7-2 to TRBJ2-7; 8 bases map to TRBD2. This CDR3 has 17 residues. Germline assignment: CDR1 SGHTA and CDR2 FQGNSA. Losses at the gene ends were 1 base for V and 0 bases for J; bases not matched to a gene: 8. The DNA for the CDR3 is TGTGCCAGCAGCTTAGTAAGCGGGAGTGAGAACTCCTACGAGCAGTACTTC. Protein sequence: CASSLVSGSENSYEQYF.

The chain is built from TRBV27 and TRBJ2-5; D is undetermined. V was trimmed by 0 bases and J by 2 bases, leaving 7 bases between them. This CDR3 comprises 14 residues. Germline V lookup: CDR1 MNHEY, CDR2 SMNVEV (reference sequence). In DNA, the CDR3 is TGTGCCAGCAGTTTATCGAATGAGCAAGAGACCCAGTACTTC. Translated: CASSLSNEQETQYF.

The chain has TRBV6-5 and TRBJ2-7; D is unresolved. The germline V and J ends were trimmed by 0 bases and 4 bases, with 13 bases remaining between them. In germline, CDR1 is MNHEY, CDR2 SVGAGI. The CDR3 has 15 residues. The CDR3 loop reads CASSYSNTPQYEQYF. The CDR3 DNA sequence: TGTGCCAGCAGTTACTCGAATACTCCTCAGTACGAGCAGTACTTC.

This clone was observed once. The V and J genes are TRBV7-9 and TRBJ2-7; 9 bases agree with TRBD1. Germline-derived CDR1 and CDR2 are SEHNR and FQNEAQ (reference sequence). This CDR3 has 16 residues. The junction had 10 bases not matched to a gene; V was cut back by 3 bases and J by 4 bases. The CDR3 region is CASSFGPGQGGYEQYF. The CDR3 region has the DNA TGTGCCAGCAGCTTCGGCCCGGGACAGGGCGGATACGAGCAGTACTTC. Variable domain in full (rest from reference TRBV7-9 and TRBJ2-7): DTGVSQNPRHKITKRGQNVTFRCDPISEHNRLYWYRQTLGQGPEFLTYFQNEAQLEKSRLLSDRFSAERPKGSFSTLEIQRTEQGDSAMYLCASSFGPGQGGYEQYFGPGTRLTVT.

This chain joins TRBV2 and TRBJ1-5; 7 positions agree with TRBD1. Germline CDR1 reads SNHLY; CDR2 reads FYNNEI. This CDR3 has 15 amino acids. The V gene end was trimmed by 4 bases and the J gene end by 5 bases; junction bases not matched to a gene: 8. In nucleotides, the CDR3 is TGTGCCAGCAGTGTACAGGGGATAAGGGATCAGCCCCAGCATTTT. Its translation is CASSVQGIRDQPQHF. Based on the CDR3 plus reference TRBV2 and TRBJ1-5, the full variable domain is EPEVTQTPSHQVTQMGQEVILRCVPISNHLYFYWYRQILGQKVEFLVSFYNNEISEKSEIFDDQFSVERPDGSNFTLKIRSTKLEDSAMYFCASSVQGIRDQPQHFGDGTRLSIL.